These 6 T cell receptor beta chains were sequenced from one sample in a study of blood T cells in healthy people across ages. The second PCR ran roughly 7 to 12 cycles with a sample-barcoded 5' primer and J-beta primers. TCRdb re-called the 5' RACE reads through MiXCR, storing one row per CDR3 protein. The sample shows 1.5 million to 2 million distinct CDR3 sequences, approximately 28% of them seen only once. Sequencing was performed on blood. The source is a woman between 25 and 40 years old in good health.

The sample holds a few counts of this clonotype. The chain is built from TRBV4-1 and TRBJ2-7; D uncertain. V was cut by 1 base and J by 4 bases, with 11 bases left in between. Germline CDR1 MGHRA, CDR2 YSYEKL. The CDR3 length is 14 residues. The CDR3 DNA follows: TGCGCCAGCAGCCAAGTGGAAGGGCGGTACGAGCAGTACTTC. It is translated as CASSQVEGRYEQYF.

The chain couples TRBV5-1 to TRBJ1-2; possible D gene TRBD1, 6 bases. The germline gives CDR1 SGHRS, CDR2 YFSETQ. Trimming removed 2 bases at V and 5 bases at J, with 13 bases between. The CDR3 covers 14 residues. The CDR3 region has the DNA TGCGCCAGCAGCTTTGGGGGGGCCCCTTATGGCTACACCTTC. This gives the protein CASSFGGAPYGYTF.

This clonotype was counted many times. A much larger clone sits a single nucleotide away, making a read error possible. The J gene is TRBJ2-1, the V gene TRBV29-1, with a tentative D call TRBD1 (5 bases). Per germline, CDR1 SQVTM and CDR2 ANQGSEA. V dropped 3 bases and J dropped 7 bases, with 16 bases sitting between them. CDR3 length: 14 amino acids. The CDR3 region has the DNA TGCAGCGTTGAGGGCTCAGGGTTAGGGAATGAGCAGTTCTTC. Translated: CSVEGSGLGNEQFF.

The gene calls are TRBV12-3 or TRBV12-4 and TRBJ2-5; D might be TRBD1 or TRBD2, each matching 5 bases. The CDR3 contains 15 residues. Trimming took off 2 bases at V and 4 bases at J, with 14 bases between the two ends. CDR3: CASSLRGGLLETQYF. The CDR3 DNA is TGTGCCAGCAGTTTACGTGGGGGTTTGTTAGAGACCCAGTACTTC.

Points on this clonotype: A read error may explain this, as a much larger clone is one base away. This chain connects TRBV7-2 to TRBJ2-5; D remains unclear. CDR3 size: 12 residues. The germline V gene has CDR1 SGHTA and CDR2 FQGNSA. The ends were cut back, 5 bases at V and 11 bases at J, with 15 bases in the middle. The CDR3 DNA sequence: TGTGCCAGCAGCCGCCATAAGTTCGGGCAGTACTTC. Translation: CASSRHKFGQYF.

The rearrangement links TRBV5-1 to TRBJ2-3; 7 bases are shared with TRBD1. The CDR3 consists of 16 residues. In germline, CDR1 is SGHRS, CDR2 YFSETQ. V shed 1 base, J shed 2 bases, and the junction held 7 bases outside the gene matches. The CDR3 DNA follows: TGCGCCAGCAGCTTGTTGGGGACAGCAACCACAGATACGCAGTATTTT. Amino acid sequence: CASSLLGTATTDTQYF.